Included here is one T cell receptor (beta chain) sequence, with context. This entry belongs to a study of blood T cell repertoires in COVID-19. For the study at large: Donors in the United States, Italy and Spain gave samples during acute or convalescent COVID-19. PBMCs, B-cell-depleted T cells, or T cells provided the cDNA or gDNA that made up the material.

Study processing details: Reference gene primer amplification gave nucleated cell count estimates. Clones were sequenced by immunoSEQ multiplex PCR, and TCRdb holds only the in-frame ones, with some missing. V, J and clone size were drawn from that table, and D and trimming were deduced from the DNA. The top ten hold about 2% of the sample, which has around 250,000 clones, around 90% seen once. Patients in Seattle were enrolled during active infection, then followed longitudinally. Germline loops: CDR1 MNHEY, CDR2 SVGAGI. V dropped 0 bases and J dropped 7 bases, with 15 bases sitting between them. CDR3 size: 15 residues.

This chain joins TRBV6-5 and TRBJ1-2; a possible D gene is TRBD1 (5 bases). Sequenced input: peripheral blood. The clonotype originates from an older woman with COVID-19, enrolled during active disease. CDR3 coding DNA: TGTGCCAGCAGTTACTCGCGGGGGTTTCAACGTGGCTACACCTTC. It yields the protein CASSYSRGFQRGYTF.